This T cell receptor beta chain was recovered during a study of T cell responses to AZD1222 COVID-19 vaccine. Clones were read by immunoSEQ multiplex PCR, and TCRdb kept only the in-frame ones, dropping some. This sample has roughly 130,000 clones, with 80% to 90% found just once. Comments on this clone: Its cognate antigen is unknown.

CDR3 size: 15 residues. CDR1 and CDR2 from the germline V gene are MNHEY and SVGAGI. V lost 0 bases and J 5 bases, leaving 13 bases between the germline ends. Study-level points and caveats: Vaccine-associated CD4 TCRs ranged over spike, dominating at 160-218 and 743-854. It should be noted that donors were predominantly white British and more often female, and clonal diversity was possibly underestimated. Once two AZD1222 doses were given, Spike-specific TCR breadth and depth went up.

The receptor was isolated from an adult in good health. This chain links TRBV6-5 with TRBJ1-1, with D tentatively TRBD1 (5 bases). Specimen: peripheral blood, collected on day 0 of AZD1222 vaccination. The chain's CDR3 is CASSYSLGGWTEAFF. CDR3 coding DNA: TGTGCCAGCAGTTACTCGTTGGGGGGATGGACTGAAGCTTTCTTT.